This entry lists 11 T cell receptor beta chains sequenced from one sample in a study of Graves' ophthalmopathy and Graves' hyperthyroidism (dated by TCRdb to the late 2010s). These reads were obtained on an Illumina HiSeq 2000. For repertoire sequencing, the TCR beta CDR3 regions were amplified from RNA transcripts. The first round of RT-PCR was done with HTBI primers and the Qiagen OneStep RT-PCR kit, and was followed by a second round of multiplex PCR, then size selection and purification. In-frame beta chains were kept once TCRdb had trimmed the public reads at Q25 with fastp and called clones with MiXCR. Every distinct CDR3 protein forms one entry, paired with its most common genes and DNA. The sample data list roughly 480,000 distinct CDR3 sequences, and approximately 15% of these were observed just once. The biggest ten clones account for 8% to 10% of the sample. Material: blood. These receptors were collected from a woman aged 30 to 39 with Graves' ophthalmopathy. Donor details come from another sample of the same person, matched by shared clones.

This clonotype appeared many times. The chain has TRBV29-1 and TRBJ1-1, with D possibly being TRBD1 (6 bases). The CDR3 consists of 15 residues. The V and J ends lost 2 bases and 4 bases respectively, with 17 bases between them. Looked up from germline, CDR1 is SQVTM and CDR2 is ANQGSEA. CDR3 loop: CSVELFRGGGTEAFF. The CDR3 DNA sequence: TGCAGCGTTGAACTGTTTAGGGGAGGGGGCACTGAAGCTTTCTTT. The variable domain in full, completed from reference TRBV29-1 and TRBJ1-1, reads SAVISQKPSRDICQRGTSLTIQCQVDSQVTMMFWYRQQPGQSLTLIATANQGSEATYESGFVIDKFPISRPNLTFSTLTVSNMSPEDSSIYLCSVELFRGGGTEAFFGQGTRLTVV.

This clonotype was found many times. The chain links TRBV12-3 or TRBV12-4 to TRBJ1-3; D is undetermined. The V gene lost 5 bases and the J gene lost 0 bases, with 8 bases spanning the gap. The CDR3 contains 14 residues. The CDR3 loop is CASSTGTSGNTIYF. CDR3 DNA: TGTGCCAGCAGTACGGGTACCTCTGGAAACACCATATATTTT.

This clonotype has more than one count but fewer than ten. This chain joins TRBV12-3 or TRBV12-4 and TRBJ2-5; 8 nucleotides line up with TRBD2. V was clipped by 3 bases and J by 1 base; unmatched bases: 7. The CDR3 spans 16 residues. CDR3 DNA: TGTGCCAGCAGTTTTCTAGCGGGTCCCGTCCAAGAGACCCAGTACTTC. Its translation: CASSFLAGPVQETQYF.

This clonotype was observed at least ten times. The chain is built from TRBV28 and TRBJ1-3; possible D gene TRBD1, 6 bases. This CDR3 contains 20 residues. The germline gives CDR1 MDHEN, CDR2 SYDVKM. V lost 4 bases and J 1 base, leaving 26 bases between the germline ends. This CDR3 is CASSSPPGHGLPTSGNTIYF. The CDR3 DNA reads TGTGCCAGCAGTTCCCCCCCGGGACACGGGCTACCCACTTCTGGAAACACCATATATTTT.

This clonotype was seen at least ten times. This chain connects TRBV29-1 to TRBJ1-1; D remains ambiguous. The CDR3 covers 13 residues. From germline, CDR1 is SQVTM and CDR2 ANQGSEA. V was pared by 0 bases and J by 4 bases, with 9 bases between. For the CDR3, the DNA is TGCAGCGTTGAAGACCCCTGGGGCACTGAAGCTTTCTTT. Its protein product is CSVEDPWGTEAFF.

The chain links TRBV27 to TRBJ2-2; D uncertain. The germline V and J ends were trimmed by 1 base and 4 bases, with 13 bases remaining between them. The germline CDR1 and CDR2 sequences are MNHEY and SMNVEV (reference sequence). There are 16 residues in the CDR3. The chain's CDR3 is CASSLYSLPGTGELFF. CDR3 DNA sequence: TGTGCCAGCAGTTTATATTCCCTTCCGGGCACCGGGGAGCTGTTTTTT.

This clonotype was seen ten or more times. CDR3 in amino acids: CASSSLGTTTYEQYF. CDR3 nucleotide sequence: TGTGCCAGCAGTTCCCTCGGGACGACCACTTACGAGCAGTACTTC. The chain employs TRBV27 and TRBJ2-7; D may be TRBD1 or TRBD2 (5 bases each). Trimming took 4 bases from V and 4 from J, leaving 17 bases between them. This CDR3 has 15 residues. Germline V gene data show CDR1 as MNHEY and CDR2 as SMNVEV (reference sequence).

This clonotype showed up many times. The chain employs TRBV6-1 and TRBJ2-7; tentatively, D is TRBD1 (5 bases). The CDR3 extends over 13 amino acids. In germline, CDR1 is MNHNS, CDR2 SASEGT. V dropped 7 bases and J dropped 6 bases, with 16 bases sitting between them. CDR3 nucleotides: TGTGCCAGCATTGATGGGGCTCACGGCGAGCAGTACTTC. This translates into CASIDGAHGEQYF.

This clonotype was observed many times. The chain uses TRBV6-2 or TRBV6-3 and TRBJ2-5; possible D gene TRBD2, 6 bases. The CDR3 is 15 amino acids. Germline V gives CDR1 MNHEY, CDR2 SVGEGT. V lost 2 bases to trimming and J lost 5 bases, with 15 bases between them. The CDR3 is CASSYGTGGKETQYF. CDR3 in DNA: TGTGCCAGCAGTTACGGTACCGGGGGTAAGGAGACCCAGTACTTC.

This clonotype was detected ten times or more. V gene TRBV19 combines with J gene TRBJ1-5; D gene unclear. Germline CDR1 is LNHDA and CDR2 is SQIVND (reference sequence). This CDR3 comprises 16 residues. Between the trimmed V and J ends, which lost 1 base and 5 bases, there was a span of 15 bases. This chain's CDR3 is CASSIVGFQEHQPQHF. The CDR3 DNA follows: TGTGCCAGTAGTATAGTCGGTTTCCAAGAACATCAGCCCCAGCATTTT.

This clonotype appeared a few times. The CDR3 DNA reads as TGTGCCAGCAGCGAGGGTAGCGGGGGTAGCCAAGAGACCCAGTACTTC. Amino acid sequence: CASSEGSGGSQETQYF. The rearrangement joins TRBV9 to TRBJ2-5, with 9 bases fitting TRBD2. The germline V gene has CDR1 SGDLS and CDR2 YYNGEE. V trimming: 3 bases; J trimming: 1 base; junction bases outside the gene matches: 7. The CDR3 is 16 residues long.